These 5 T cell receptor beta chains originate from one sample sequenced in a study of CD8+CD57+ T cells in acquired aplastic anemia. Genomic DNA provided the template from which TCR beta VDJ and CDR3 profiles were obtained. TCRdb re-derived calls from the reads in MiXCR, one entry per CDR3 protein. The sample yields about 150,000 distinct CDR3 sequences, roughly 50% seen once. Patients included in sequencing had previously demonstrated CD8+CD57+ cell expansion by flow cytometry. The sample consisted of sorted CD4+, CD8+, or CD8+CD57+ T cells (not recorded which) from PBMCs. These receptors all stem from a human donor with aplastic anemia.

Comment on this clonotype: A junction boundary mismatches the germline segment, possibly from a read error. The CDR3 loop is CTSSIIAGGPTDTQYF. The CDR3 DNA reads as TGTACCAGTAGTATAATAGCGGGGGGGCCCACAGATACGCAGTATTTT. The chain is built from TRBV19 and TRBJ2-3, with 11 bases that match TRBD2. This CDR3 region has 16 residues. Looked up from germline, CDR1 is LNHDA and CDR2 is SQIVND (reference sequence).

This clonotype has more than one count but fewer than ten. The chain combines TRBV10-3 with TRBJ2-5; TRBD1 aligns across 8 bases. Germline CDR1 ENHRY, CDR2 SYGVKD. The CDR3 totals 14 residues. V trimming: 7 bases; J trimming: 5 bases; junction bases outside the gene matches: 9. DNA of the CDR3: TGTGCCATCACCGGAGACAGGGGCACGGAGACCCAGTACTTC. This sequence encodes CAITGDRGTETQYF.

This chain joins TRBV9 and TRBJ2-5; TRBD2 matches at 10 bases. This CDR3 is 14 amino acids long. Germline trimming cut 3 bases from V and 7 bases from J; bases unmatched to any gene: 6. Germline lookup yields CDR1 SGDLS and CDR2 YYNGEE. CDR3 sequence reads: CASSGPGTSVTQYF. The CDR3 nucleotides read TGTGCCAGCAGCGGGCCCGGGACTAGCGTGACCCAGTACTTC.

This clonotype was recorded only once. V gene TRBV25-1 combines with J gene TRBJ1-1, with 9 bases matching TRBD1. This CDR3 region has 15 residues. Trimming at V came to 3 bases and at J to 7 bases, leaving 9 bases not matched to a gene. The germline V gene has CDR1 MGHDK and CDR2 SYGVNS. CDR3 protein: CASSDPGQGGLEAFF. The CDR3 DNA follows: TGTGCCAGCAGTGATCCGGGACAGGGCGGACTTGAAGCTTTCTTT.

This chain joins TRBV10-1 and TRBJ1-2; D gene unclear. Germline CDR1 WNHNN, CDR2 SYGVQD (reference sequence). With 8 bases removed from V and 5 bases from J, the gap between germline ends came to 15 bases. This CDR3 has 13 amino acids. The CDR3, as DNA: TGCGCCAGCGACGGCAACAAGATGTATGGCTACACCTTC. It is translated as CASDGNKMYGYTF.